Following are 8 T cell receptor beta chains from one sample sequenced in a study of cytomegalovirus exposure and HLA in healthy donors. The data were produced by immunoSEQ multiplex PCR, yet TCRdb's version contains in-frame clones alone and is incomplete. The data hold 150,000 to 200,000 clones, with 86% observed a single time. The sequenced sample was PBMCs. The receptors were gathered from a woman aged 18-29 years in good health and CMV-seronegative.

On this clone itself: This may be a read error: a much more frequent sequence differs by one nucleotide. The sample carries other DNA sequences with the same CDR3. The chain uses TRBV9 and TRBJ2-2, with 10 bases that match TRBD2. The CDR3 spans 20 residues. From germline, CDR1 is SGDLS and CDR2 YYNGEE. The CDR3 nucleotides are TGTGCCAGCAGCGTAATACCAACAGAGACTAGCGGGCTTAACACCGGAGAGCTGTTTTTT. Translated: CASSVIPTETSGLNTGELFF.

The sample holds a few counts of this clone. The V and J genes are TRBV2 and TRBJ1-1; tentative D call: TRBD1 (6 bases). Trimming pared 4 bases from V and 0 bases from J, leaving 6 bases between. The length of the CDR3 is 13 residues. Germline CDR1 is SNHLY and CDR2 is FYNNEI. CDR3 in DNA: TGTGCCAGCAGTGGGGACATGAACACTGAAGCTTTCTTT. It is translated as CASSGDMNTEAFF. Complete variable domain (other parts from reference TRBV2 and TRBJ1-1): EPEVTQTPSHQVTQMGQEVILRCVPISNHLYFYWYRQILGQKVEFLVSFYNNEISEKSEIFDDQFSVERPDGSNFTLKIRSTKLEDSAMYFCASSGDMNTEAFFGQGTRLTVV.

The chain carries TRBV2 and TRBJ2-7; D is unclear. Germline-derived CDR1 and CDR2 are SNHLY and FYNNEI. CDR3 length: 12 amino acids. V was clipped by 4 bases and J by 2 bases, with 6 bases between them. CDR3 sequence (DNA): TGTGCCAGCAGTGCACAGACCTACGAGCAGTACTTC. It is translated as CASSAQTYEQYF.

V gene TRBV5-6 combines with J gene TRBJ2-6; D possibly corresponds to TRBD1 (5 bases). The CDR3 is 17 amino acids. From germline, CDR1 is SGHDT and CDR2 YYEEEE. The V gene lost 0 bases and the J gene lost 4 bases, with 14 bases spanning the gap. The CDR3 region is CASSLGFTGKGANVLTF. CDR3 sequence (DNA): TGTGCCAGCAGCTTGGGGTTTACAGGCAAAGGGGCCAACGTCCTGACTTTC. The full variable domain, its missing parts supplied by reference TRBV5-6 and TRBJ2-6, is DAGVTQSPTHLIKTRGQQVTLRCSPKSGHDTVSWYQQALGQGPQFIFQYYEEEERQRGNFPDRFSGHQFPNYSSELNVNALLLGDSALYLCASSLGFTGKGANVLTFGAGSRLTVL.

The V and J genes are TRBV5-1 and TRBJ1-1; D is unclear. Trimming stripped 5 bases from V and 6 bases from J, with 14 bases between. Germline CDR1 reads SGHRS; CDR2 reads YFSETQ. This CDR3 spans 13 amino acids. CDR3: CASSVSGDSEAFF. Here the CDR3 DNA reads TGCGCCAGCAGTGTATCGGGAGACTCTGAAGCTTTCTTT.

CDR3 loop: CAWRTAMNTEAFF. In nucleotides, the CDR3 is TGTGCCTGGAGGACAGCCATGAACACTGAAGCTTTCTTT. The chain joins TRBV30 to TRBJ1-1; the D gene is possibly TRBD1 (5 bases). Germline V gene data show CDR1 as GTSNPN and CDR2 as SVGIG (reference sequence). The CDR3 covers 13 residues. Deletions cut 3 bases from V and 0 bases from J, with 8 bases between.

The chain links TRBV7-2 to TRBJ1-2; a weak D match, TRBD1 (5 bases). V was clipped by 3 bases and J by 2 bases, with 19 bases between them. The CDR3 length is 17 residues. In germline, CDR1 is SGHTA, CDR2 FQGNSA. CDR3 sequence (DNA): TGTGCCAGCAGCTTGATCGGGCAGGGAATAACCAACTATGGCTACACCTTC. Translated, it gives CASSLIGQGITNYGYTF.

The rearrangement links TRBV5-1 to TRBJ2-2; tentative D call: TRBD2 (5 bases). V lost 3 bases and J lost 0, with 9 bases in between. Germline values: CDR1 SGHRS, CDR2 YFSETQ. This CDR3 comprises 15 residues. In DNA, the CDR3 is TGCGCCAGCAGCTGGATCGGGACGAACACCGGGGAGCTGTTTTTT. It yields the protein CASSWIGTNTGELFF.